This TCR beta chain was sequenced in a study of shared clonotypes between healthy human individuals. Across the whole study: Three plates each covered CD4 naive and memory; CD8 naive two, CD8 memory one.

It was into CD45RA+ naive and CD45RA-negative memory subsets that the CD4+ cells were split. Points on this clone: Its antigen remains unidentified.

CDR1 and CDR2 from the germline V gene are MNHNS and SASEGT. V was shortened by 11 bases and J by 6 bases, with 12 bases between the two germline ends. The CDR3 totals 11 residues. Study conclusions and caveats: Four donors shared roughly 5% of their naive CD4 clonotypes.

Over several immunoSEQ plates, each subset's genomic DNA was distributed in even portions. Sequenced by immunoSEQ multiplex PCR; TCRdb stores in-frame clones only, minus some. The sample has approximately 340,000 clones; about 74% are singletons. This receptor was taken from a man aged 25-40 years in good health. The genes are TRBV6-1 and TRBJ2-3, with D perhaps TRBD2 (6 bases). Sequencing was carried out using memory CD4+ T cells sorted from blood. Indicated subset: CD45RA-negative fraction. CDR3 sequence reads: CAGSGLDTQYF. The DNA of the CDR3 is TGTGCCGGTAGCGGCTTGGATACGCAGTATTTT.